Listed here are 11 T cell receptor beta chains from one sample, sequenced in a study of T cell responses to AZD1222 COVID-19 vaccine. Assay: immunoSEQ multiplex PCR; the TCRdb copy retains only in-frame clones and omits some. The table lists some 180,000 clones, roughly 92% of them singletons. Material: peripheral blood, obtained 28 days after the second AZD1222 dose. The receptors were sampled from an adult who received the AZD1222 COVID-19 vaccine.

This chain connects TRBV6-5 to TRBJ2-2; TRBD1 agrees at 9 bases. The CDR3 runs to 15 residues. Germline loops: CDR1 MNHEY, CDR2 SVGAGI. V shed 6 bases and J 5 bases; nucleotides not matched to a gene: 7. CDR3 DNA sequence: TGTGCCAGCAGGGGGGGGACAGGGTGGACCGGGGAGCTGTTTTTT. This gives the protein CASRGGTGWTGELFF.

The V gene is TRBV5-1, the J gene TRBJ1-2, with 8 bases lining up with TRBD1. The germline CDR1 and CDR2 sequences are SGHRS and YFSETQ. V shed 3 bases and J 4 bases; nucleotides not matched to a gene: 14. CDR3 length: 17 amino acids. CDR3 protein: CASSSAGGSQDGYGYTF. CDR3 sequence (DNA): TGCGCCAGCAGCTCCGCAGGGGGCTCCCAGGACGGCTATGGCTACACCTTC.

This clone occurred a few times. The chain recombines TRBV30 with TRBJ1-1; D is perhaps TRBD1 (5 bases). From germline, CDR1 is GTSNPN and CDR2 SVGIG (reference sequence). V lost 6 bases, J lost 6 bases, and 14 bases lay in between. There are 12 residues in the CDR3. The CDR3 sequence is CACTVGVSEAFF. CDR3 nucleotides: TGTGCCTGCACAGTGGGGGTATCTGAAGCTTTCTTT.

The chain is built from TRBV29-1 and TRBJ1-2; D ambiguous. The CDR3 extends over 14 amino acids. V shed 1 base and J shed 4 bases, with 13 bases lying between them. The germline CDR1 and CDR2 sequences are SQVTM and ANQGSEA. This CDR3 is CSVEVGRLSYGYTF. CDR3 bases: TGCAGCGTTGAAGTGGGCAGACTCTCCTATGGCTACACCTTC. Combining the CDR3 with reference TRBV29-1 and TRBJ1-2 gives the whole variable domain SAVISQKPSRDICQRGTSLTIQCQVDSQVTMMFWYRQQPGQSLTLIATANQGSEATYESGFVIDKFPISRPNLTFSTLTVSNMSPEDSSIYLCSVEVGRLSYGYTFGSGTRLTVV.

V usage is TRBV5-1 and J usage is TRBJ1-4, with 9 bases aligning to TRBD1. The CDR3 sequence is 15 residues long. Germline lookup yields CDR1 SGHRS and CDR2 YFSETQ. V lost 4 bases, J lost 8 bases, and 9 bases stayed unmatched. The CDR3 DNA sequence: TGCGCCAGCAGCAGAATACAGGGGGCGGGAGAAAAACTGTTTTTT. Its protein is CASSRIQGAGEKLFF.

This chain connects TRBV6-6 to TRBJ1-1, with 8 bases lining up with TRBD1. The germline V gene encodes CDR1 MNHNY and CDR2 SVGAGI (reference sequence). Trimming took 6 bases from V and 5 from J; bases not matched to a gene: 5. CDR3 length equals 13 residues. The CDR3: CASRQNRGTEAFF. The CDR3 DNA is TGTGCCAGCAGGCAAAACAGGGGGACTGAAGCTTTCTTT.

The rearrangement joins TRBV7-2 to TRBJ2-7; 9 bases agree with TRBD1. Trimming cost V 5 bases and J 1 base; bases outside gene matches: 6. The CDR3 has 15 residues. Germline V CDR1 and CDR2: SGHTA, FQGNSA. CDR3 protein: CASSPTGGVSYEQYF. CDR3 bases: TGTGCCAGCAGCCCGACAGGGGGTGTTTCCTACGAGCAGTACTTC.

The gene calls are TRBV7-3 and TRBJ1-1; no definite D call. V lost 3 bases and J lost 1, with 6 bases in between. This CDR3 spans 13 amino acids. From germline, CDR1 is SGHTA and CDR2 FQGTGA. CDR3 nucleotide sequence: TGTGCCAGCAGCTTCCTCCAGAACACTGAAGCTTTCTTT. Amino acids: CASSFLQNTEAFF.

Remarks on this clone: An end of the junction does not agree with germline; a read error may underlie this. This chain links TRBV9 with TRBJ2-2, with D uncertain. This CDR3 has 14 amino acids. In germline, CDR1 is SGDLS, CDR2 YYNGEE. The CDR3 bases are TGTGCCAGCAGCTATGAACCGAATACCGGGGAGCTGTTTTTT. Translating gives CASSYEPNTGELFF.

The V and J genes are TRBV11-1 and TRBJ2-5; 10 bases match TRBD2. The V gene's germline CDR1 is SGHAT and CDR2 FQDESV (reference sequence). The V gene end was trimmed by 5 bases and the J gene end by 1 base; junction bases not matched to a gene: 7. CDR3 length: 16 amino acids. Here the CDR3 reads CASSPLTSGFQETQYF. The CDR3 nucleotides are TGTGCCAGCAGCCCGCTGACTAGCGGGTTCCAAGAGACCCAGTACTTC.

Written as DNA, the CDR3 is TGTGCCAGCAGGAATTGGGAGACTGAAGCTTTCTTT. Translation gives CASRNWETEAFF. This chain links TRBV6-5 with TRBJ1-1; no definite D call. Per the germline V gene, CDR1 is MNHEY and CDR2 is SVGAGI. Trimming pared 6 bases from V and 5 bases from J, leaving 10 bases between. This CDR3 has 12 residues.